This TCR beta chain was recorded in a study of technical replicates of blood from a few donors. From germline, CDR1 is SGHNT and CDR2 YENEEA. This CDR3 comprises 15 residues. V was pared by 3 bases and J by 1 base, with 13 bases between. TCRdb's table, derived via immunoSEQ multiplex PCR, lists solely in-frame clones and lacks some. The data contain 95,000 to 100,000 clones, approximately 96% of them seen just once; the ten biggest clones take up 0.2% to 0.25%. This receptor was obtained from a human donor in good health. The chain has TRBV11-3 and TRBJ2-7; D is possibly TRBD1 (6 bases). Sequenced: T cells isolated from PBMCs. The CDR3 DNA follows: TGTGCCAGCAGCTTCATAAGAACAGGGTCCTACGAGCAGTACTTC. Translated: CASSFIRTGSYEQYF. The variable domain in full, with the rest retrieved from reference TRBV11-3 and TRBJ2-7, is EAGVVQSPRYKIIEKKQPVAFWCNPISGHNTLYWYLQNLGQGPELLIRYENEEAVDDSQLPKDRFSAERLKGVDSTLKIQPAELGDSAVYLCASSFIRTGSYEQYFGPGTRLTVT.